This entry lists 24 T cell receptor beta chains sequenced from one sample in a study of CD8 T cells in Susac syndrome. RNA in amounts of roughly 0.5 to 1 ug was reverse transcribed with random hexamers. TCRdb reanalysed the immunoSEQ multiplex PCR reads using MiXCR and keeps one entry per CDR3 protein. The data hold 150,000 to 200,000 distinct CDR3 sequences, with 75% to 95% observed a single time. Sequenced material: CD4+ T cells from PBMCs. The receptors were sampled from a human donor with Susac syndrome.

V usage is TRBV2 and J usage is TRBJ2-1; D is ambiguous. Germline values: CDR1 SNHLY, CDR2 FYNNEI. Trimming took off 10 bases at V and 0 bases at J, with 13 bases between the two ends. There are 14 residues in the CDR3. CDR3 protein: CATNPRSSYNEQFF. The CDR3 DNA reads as TGTGCCACCAACCCCAGGAGCTCCTACAATGAGCAGTTCTTC.

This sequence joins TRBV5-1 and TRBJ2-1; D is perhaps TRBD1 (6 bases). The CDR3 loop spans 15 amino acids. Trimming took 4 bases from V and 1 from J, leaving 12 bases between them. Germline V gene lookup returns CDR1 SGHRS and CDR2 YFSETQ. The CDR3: CASSVPQGSYNEQFF. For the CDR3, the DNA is TGCGCCAGCAGCGTCCCCCAGGGGTCCTACAATGAGCAGTTCTTC. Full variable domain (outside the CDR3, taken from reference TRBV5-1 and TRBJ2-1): KAGVTQTPRYLIKTRGQQVTLSCSPISGHRSVSWYQQTPGQGLQFLFEYFSETQRNKGNFPGRFSGRQFSNSRSEMNVSTLELGDSALYLCASSVPQGSYNEQFFGPGTRLTVL.

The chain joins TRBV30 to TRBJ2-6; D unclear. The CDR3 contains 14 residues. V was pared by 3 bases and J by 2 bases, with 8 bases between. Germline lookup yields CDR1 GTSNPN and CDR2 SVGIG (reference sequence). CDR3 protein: CAWRDTAGANVLTF. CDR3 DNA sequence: TGTGCCTGGAGGGATACAGCTGGGGCCAACGTCCTGACTTTC.

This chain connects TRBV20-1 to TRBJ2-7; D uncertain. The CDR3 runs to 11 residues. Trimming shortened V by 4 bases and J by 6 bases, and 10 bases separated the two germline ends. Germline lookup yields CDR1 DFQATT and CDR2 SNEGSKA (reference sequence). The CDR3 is CSAIRSPEQYF. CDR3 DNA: TGCAGTGCTATCCGATCCCCCGAGCAGTACTTC.

CDR3 in amino acids: CASKGWTHTEAFF. The CDR3 DNA reads as TGTGCCAGTAAAGGGTGGACGCACACTGAAGCTTTCTTT. This chain joins TRBV19 and TRBJ1-1; unclear D gene. The germline V and J ends were trimmed by 7 bases and 3 bases, with 12 bases remaining between them. The germline gives CDR1 LNHDA, CDR2 SQIVND (reference sequence). CDR3 length: 13 residues.

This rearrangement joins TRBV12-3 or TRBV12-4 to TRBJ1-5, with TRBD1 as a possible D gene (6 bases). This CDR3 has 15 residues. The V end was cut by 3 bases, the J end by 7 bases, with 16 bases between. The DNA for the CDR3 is TGTGCCAGCAGTTTCGGGGTGGACAGTCGCCAGCCCCAGCATTTT. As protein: CASSFGVDSRQPQHF.

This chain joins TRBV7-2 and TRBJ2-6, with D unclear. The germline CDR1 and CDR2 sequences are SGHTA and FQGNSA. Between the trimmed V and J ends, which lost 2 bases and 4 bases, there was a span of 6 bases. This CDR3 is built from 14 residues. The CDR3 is CASSLFQGANVLTF. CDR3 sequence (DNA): TGTGCCAGCAGCTTATTCCAGGGGGCCAACGTCCTGACTTTC. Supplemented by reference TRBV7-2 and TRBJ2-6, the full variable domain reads GAGVSQSPSNKVTEKGKDVELRCDPISGHTALYWYRQSLGQGLEFLIYFQGNSAPDKSGLPSDRFSAERTGGSVSTLTIQRTQQEDSAVYLCASSLFQGANVLTFGAGSRLTVL.

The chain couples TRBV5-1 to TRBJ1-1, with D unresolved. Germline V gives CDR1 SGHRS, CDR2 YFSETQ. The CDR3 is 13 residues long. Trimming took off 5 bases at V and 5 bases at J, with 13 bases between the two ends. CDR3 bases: TGCGCCAGCAGTGGGGTAGGTGATACTGAAGCTTTCTTT. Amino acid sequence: CASSGVGDTEAFF. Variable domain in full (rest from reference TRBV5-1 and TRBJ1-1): KAGVTQTPRYLIKTRGQQVTLSCSPISGHRSVSWYQQTPGQGLQFLFEYFSETQRNKGNFPGRFSGRQFSNSRSEMNVSTLELGDSALYLCASSGVGDTEAFFGQGTRLTVV.

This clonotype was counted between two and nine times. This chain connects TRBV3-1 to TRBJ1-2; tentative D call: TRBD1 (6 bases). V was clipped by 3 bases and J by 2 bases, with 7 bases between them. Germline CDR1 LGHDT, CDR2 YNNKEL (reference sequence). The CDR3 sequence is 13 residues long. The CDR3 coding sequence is TGTGCCAGCAGCCAGGGGGCCAACTATGGCTACACCTTC. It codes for CASSQGANYGYTF.

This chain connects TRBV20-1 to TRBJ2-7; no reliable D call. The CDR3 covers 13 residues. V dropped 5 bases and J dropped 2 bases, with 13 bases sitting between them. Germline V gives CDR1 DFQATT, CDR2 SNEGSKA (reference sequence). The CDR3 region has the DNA TGCAGTGCTCCATCCCACGCCCCCTACGAGCAGTACTTC. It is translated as CSAPSHAPYEQYF.

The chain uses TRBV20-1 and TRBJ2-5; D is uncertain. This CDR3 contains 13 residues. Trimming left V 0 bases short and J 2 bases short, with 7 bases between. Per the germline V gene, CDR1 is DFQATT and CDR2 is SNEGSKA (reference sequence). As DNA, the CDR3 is TGCAGTGCTAGAGAGGGCGGTCAAGAGACCCAGTACTTC. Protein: CSAREGGQETQYF.

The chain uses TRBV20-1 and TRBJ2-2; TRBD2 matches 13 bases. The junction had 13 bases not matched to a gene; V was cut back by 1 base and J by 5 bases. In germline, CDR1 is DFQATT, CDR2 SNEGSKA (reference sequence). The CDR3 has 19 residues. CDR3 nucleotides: TGCAGTGCTAGAGTCCCCGGGACTAGCGGGGCACACGGGACCGGGGAGCTGTTTTTT. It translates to CSARVPGTSGAHGTGELFF.

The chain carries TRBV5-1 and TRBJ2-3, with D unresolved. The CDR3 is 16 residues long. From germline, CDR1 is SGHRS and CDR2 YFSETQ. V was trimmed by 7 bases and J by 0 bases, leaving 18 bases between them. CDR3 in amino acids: CASLLRPGASTDTQYF. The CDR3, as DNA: TGCGCCAGCCTCCTCCGACCCGGTGCTAGCACAGATACGCAGTATTTT.

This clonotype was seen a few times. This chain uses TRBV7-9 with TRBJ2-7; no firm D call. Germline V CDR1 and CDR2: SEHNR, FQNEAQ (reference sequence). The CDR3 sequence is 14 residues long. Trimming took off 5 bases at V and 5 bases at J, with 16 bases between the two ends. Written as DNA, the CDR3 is TGTGCCAGCAGCCTGTCGGGCCAGATGGACGAGCAGTACTTC. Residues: CASSLSGQMDEQYF.

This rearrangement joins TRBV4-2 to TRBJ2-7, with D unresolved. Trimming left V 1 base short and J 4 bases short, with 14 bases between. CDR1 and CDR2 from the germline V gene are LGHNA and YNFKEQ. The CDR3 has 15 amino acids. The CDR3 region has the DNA TGTGCCAGCAGCCAAGGGTCGGGCAGCCTATACGAGCAGTACTTC. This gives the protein CASSQGSGSLYEQYF.

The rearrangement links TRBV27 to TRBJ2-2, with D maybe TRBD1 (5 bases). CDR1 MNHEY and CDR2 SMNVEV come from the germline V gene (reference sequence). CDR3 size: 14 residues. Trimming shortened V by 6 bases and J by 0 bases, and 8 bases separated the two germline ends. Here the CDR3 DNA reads TGTGCCAGCAGGGCAGGGTCGAACACCGGGGAGCTGTTTTTT. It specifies CASRAGSNTGELFF.

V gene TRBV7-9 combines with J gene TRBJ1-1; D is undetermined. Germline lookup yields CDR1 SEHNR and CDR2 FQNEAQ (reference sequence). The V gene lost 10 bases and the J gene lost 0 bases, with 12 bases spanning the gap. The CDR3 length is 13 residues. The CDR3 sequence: CATRVSLNTEAFF. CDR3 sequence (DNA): TGTGCCACGCGGGTGTCGCTGAACACTGAAGCTTTCTTT.

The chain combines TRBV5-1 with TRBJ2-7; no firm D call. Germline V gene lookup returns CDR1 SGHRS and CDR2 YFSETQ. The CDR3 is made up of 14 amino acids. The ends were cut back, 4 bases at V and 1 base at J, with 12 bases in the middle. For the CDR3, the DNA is TGCGCCAGCAGCCTGACCCAGAGTTCCTACGAGCAGTACTTC. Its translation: CASSLTQSSYEQYF.

DNA for the CDR3: TGTGCCAGCAGCTTGGACTTCCTGAGCACAGATACGCAGTATTTT. It encodes CASSLDFLSTDTQYF. The rearrangement uses TRBV5-4 and TRBJ2-3; D is undetermined. V was cut by 0 bases and J by 0 bases, with 8 bases left in between. The CDR3 length is 15 residues. The V gene's germline CDR1 is SGHNT and CDR2 YYREEE (reference sequence).

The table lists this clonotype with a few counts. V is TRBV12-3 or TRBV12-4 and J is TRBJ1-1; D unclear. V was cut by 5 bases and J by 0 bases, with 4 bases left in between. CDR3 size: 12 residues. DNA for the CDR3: TGTGCCAGCAGTCGGGTGAACACTGAAGCTTTCTTT. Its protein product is CASSRVNTEAFF.

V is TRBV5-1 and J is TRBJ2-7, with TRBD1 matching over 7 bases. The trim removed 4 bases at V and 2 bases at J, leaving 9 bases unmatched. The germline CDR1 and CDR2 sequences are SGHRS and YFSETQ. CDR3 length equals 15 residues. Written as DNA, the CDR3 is TGCGCCAGCAGCCCGCGACAGGGTACTCCCTACGAGCAGTACTTC. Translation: CASSPRQGTPYEQYF.

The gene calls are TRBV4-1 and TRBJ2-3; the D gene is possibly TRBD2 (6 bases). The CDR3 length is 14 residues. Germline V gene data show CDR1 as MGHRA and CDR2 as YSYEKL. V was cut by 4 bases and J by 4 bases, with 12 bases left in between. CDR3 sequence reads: CASSRFRGSDTQYF. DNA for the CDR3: TGCGCCAGCAGCCGGTTTCGGGGGTCAGATACGCAGTATTTT.

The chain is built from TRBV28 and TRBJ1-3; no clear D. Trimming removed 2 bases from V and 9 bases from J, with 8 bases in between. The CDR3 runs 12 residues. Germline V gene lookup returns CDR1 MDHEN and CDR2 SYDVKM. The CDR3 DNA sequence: TGTGCCAGCAGTTTAGCGCTACGCACCATATATTTT. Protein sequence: CASSLALRTIYF. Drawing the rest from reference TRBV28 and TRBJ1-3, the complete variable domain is DVKVTQSSRYLVKRTGEKVFLECVQDMDHENMFWYRQDPGLGLRLIYFSYDVKMKEKGDIPEGYSVSREKKERFSLILESASTNQTSMYLCASSLALRTIYFGEGSWLTVV.

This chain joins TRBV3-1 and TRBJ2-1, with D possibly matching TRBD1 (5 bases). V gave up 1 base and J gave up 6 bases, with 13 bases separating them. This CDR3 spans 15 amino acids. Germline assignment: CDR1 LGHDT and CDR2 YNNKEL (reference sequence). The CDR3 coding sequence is TGTGCCAGCAGCCAAGTAATCTCAGGGTTCAATGAGCAGTTCTTC. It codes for CASSQVISGFNEQFF.